The clone carrying this T cell receptor (beta chain) was detected a few times. Its target is not known. Amplification targeted TCR beta CDR3 regions from RNA transcripts. The study used the HTBI primer set for a first-round RT-PCR of the TCR CDR3. TCRdb fed the multiplex PCR reads into MiXCR, producing one record per CDR3 protein. The sample has 45,000 to 60,000 distinct CDR3 sequences, 49% seen once. Germline V lookup: CDR1 MNHNS, CDR2 SASEGT. Trimming took 3 bases from V and 8 from J; bases not matched to a gene: 24. CDR3 length equals 21 residues. This entry comes from a study of T cells in Graves' hyperthyroidism and ophthalmopathy. Fresh 10 ml peripheral blood yielded PBMCs. Study-wide results and caveats: Among thyroid clonotypes expanded above 0.001, most also appeared in blood.

The source of this sequence is a woman aged 30 to 39 with Graves' ophthalmopathy. J is TRBJ2-3 and V is TRBV6-1; 12 positions agree with TRBD1. The source material was blood. The CDR3 bases are TGTGCCAGCAGTGACTGTGGGACAGGGGGCGCGTACCCCAAACGGGCAGTTACGCAGTATTTT. It codes for CASSDCGTGGAYPKRAVTQYF.